The present entry profiles one T cell receptor beta chain with its context. The data derive from a study of blood T cell repertoires in COVID-19. Per the study methods: How many nucleated cells were present was estimated from reference gene primer amplification. Generated by immunoSEQ multiplex PCR, the TCRdb table keeps only in-frame clones and is missing some. The V and J calls and clone size come from that table; D and trimming were worked out from the DNA. The sample yields about 220,000 clones, 80% seen once. CDR3 length: 15 amino acids. V lost 8 bases, J lost 1 base, and 14 bases lay in between. Germline CDR1 reads ENHRY; CDR2 reads SYGVKD.

The chain joins TRBV10-3 to TRBJ2-2; D might be TRBD1 (6 bases). Source material: peripheral blood. This clonotype was obtained from a human donor in a cohort sampled during active COVID-19. CDR3 protein: CAIGQGWGNTGELFF. DNA of the CDR3: TGTGCCATCGGTCAGGGGTGGGGGAACACCGGGGAGCTGTTTTTT.